A single sample gave rise to the 24 T cell receptor beta chains below, sequenced in a study of T-cell reconstitution after alpha-beta-depleted transplantation in children. A TCRbeta library incorporating unique molecular identifiers was prepared. Each CDR3 protein is one row after TCRdb ran MiXCR on the PCR reads. The table records about 490,000 distinct CDR3 sequences, about 10% of them present only once. The sequencing used PBMCs, collected before TCRalphabeta/CD19-depleted stem cell transplant. The origin of the receptors is a child younger than 10 with inherited bone marrow failure, due to receive a stem cell transplant.

A note on this clonotype: This may come from a read error, since a much larger clone is one base off. This chain uses TRBV5-1 with TRBJ2-2, with 9 bases identical to TRBD1. V shed 4 bases, J shed 7 bases, and the junction held 11 bases outside the gene matches. This CDR3 is built from 16 residues. Germline loops: CDR1 SGHRS, CDR2 YFSETQ. CDR3 loop: CASSATGTGSIGELFF. DNA of the CDR3: TGCGCCAGCAGCGCAACCGGGACAGGGTCTATCGGGGAGCTGTTTTTT.

There are a few counts of this clonotype. The CDR3 nucleotides read TGTGCCACCAGCCCCGGACTACAGGCACCTACAAGCGGAGGGGCCAACGTCCTGACTTTC. Amino acid sequence: CATSPGLQAPTSGGANVLTF. The chain employs TRBV2 and TRBJ2-6; a weak D match, TRBD2 (6 bases). Germline CDR1 and CDR2: SNHLY and FYNNEI. Trimming removed 10 bases at V and 4 bases at J, with 32 bases between. The CDR3 spans 20 residues.

This clonotype has a count of ten or more. This rearrangement joins TRBV10-3 to TRBJ2-2, with a tentative D call TRBD1 (5 bases). The germline V and J ends were trimmed by 4 bases and 5 bases, with 11 bases remaining between them. Germline V gene sequence: CDR1 ENHRY, CDR2 SYGVKD. This CDR3 is built from 14 residues. The CDR3 bases are TGTGCCATCAGTGGTTGGGGCCAAACCGGGGAGCTGTTTTTT. It specifies CAISGWGQTGELFF.

This clonotype occurred many times. J is TRBJ2-1 and V is TRBV5-5; 9 positions agree with TRBD2. V lost 3 bases, J lost 8 bases, and 3 bases stayed unmatched. Germline V gene lookup returns CDR1 SGHKS and CDR2 YYEKEE (reference sequence). The CDR3 consists of 13 residues. The CDR3 DNA reads as TGTGCCAGCAGCTGGGGACTAGCCGATGAGCAGTTCTTC. This gives the protein CASSWGLADEQFF.

This clonotype was detected many times. The rearrangement links TRBV12-3 or TRBV12-4 to TRBJ2-1; no clear D gene. The germline V and J ends were trimmed by 1 base and 7 bases, with 11 bases remaining between them. The CDR3 spans 14 residues. The CDR3 bases are TGTGCCAGCAGTTTAGGGGCTATCCCGAATGAGCAGTTCTTC. Its translation is CASSLGAIPNEQFF.

V and J are TRBV12-3 or TRBV12-4 and TRBJ2-3; TRBD2 agrees at 7 bases. The CDR3 covers 17 residues. V trimming: 6 bases; J trimming: 4 bases; junction bases outside the gene matches: 16. For the CDR3, the DNA is TGTGCCAGCAGGGGTCCAGCGGGAAACAACCCCCCAGATACGCAGTATTTT. Translated: CASRGPAGNNPPDTQYF.

Worth noting for this clonotype: This may arise from a read error, as a much more abundant clone is one base away. The gene calls are TRBV18 and TRBJ2-1; weak D call: TRBD2 (5 bases). Germline V gives CDR1 KGHSH, CDR2 LQKENI. This CDR3 has 13 residues. The CDR3 sequence is CASSPGRDNDQFF. The CDR3 coding sequence is TGTGCCAGCTCACCAGGGAGAGACAATGACCAGTTCTTC.

The table lists this clonotype with a few counts. The chain uses TRBV27 and TRBJ2-6; D could derive from TRBD1 or TRBD2 (5 bases each). Germline CDR1 reads MNHEY; CDR2 reads SMNVEV (reference sequence). V lost 3 bases to trimming and J lost 0 bases, with 12 bases between them. The CDR3 is made up of 17 amino acids. CDR3 nucleotide sequence: TGTGCCAGCAGTTTTAGGGACCCGAGCTCTGGGGCCAACGTCCTGACTTTC. It encodes CASSFRDPSSGANVLTF.

CDR3 in DNA: TGTGCCAGCAGTCAACGACAGGATAAGCAGTACTTC. As protein: CASSQRQDKQYF. The chain carries TRBV6-2 or TRBV6-3 and TRBJ2-7; possible D gene TRBD1, 6 bases. Between the trimmed V and J ends, which lost 5 bases and 8 bases, there was a span of 13 bases. Germline CDR1 and CDR2: MNHEY and SVGEGT. The CDR3 spans 12 residues.

Many counts were recorded for this clonotype. The chain uses TRBV7-9 and TRBJ2-2; perhaps D is TRBD1 or TRBD2 (5 bases each). The CDR3 has 16 amino acids. The V gene's germline CDR1 is SEHNR and CDR2 FQNEAQ (reference sequence). Trimming removed 5 bases at V and 5 bases at J, with 18 bases between. The CDR3 DNA is TGTGCCAGCAGCATGGTCGGGACCCTACTAACCGGGGAGCTGTTTTTT. Translated: CASSMVGTLLTGELFF.

In its sample, this clonotype was seen many times. The rearrangement uses TRBV12-3 or TRBV12-4 and TRBJ1-6, with D tentatively TRBD1 (5 bases). With 3 bases removed from V and 5 bases from J, the gap between germline ends came to 8 bases. This CDR3 has 14 amino acids. CDR3 nucleotides: TGTGCCAGCAGTTTTTCAGGGAATAATTCACCCCTCCACTTT. Translating gives CASSFSGNNSPLHF.

This clonotype was seen at least ten times. J is TRBJ2-7 and V is TRBV20-1; D is uncertain. This CDR3 has 12 amino acids. From germline, CDR1 is DFQATT and CDR2 SNEGSKA (reference sequence). Deletions cut 3 bases from V and 0 bases from J, with 6 bases between. As DNA, the CDR3 is TGCAGTGCTAGTGCCCCCTCCTACGAGCAGTACTTC. As protein: CSASAPSYEQYF.

This clonotype has ten or more counts. V usage is TRBV6-1 and J usage is TRBJ2-3; TRBD2 aligns across 8 bases. The junction had 9 bases not matched to a gene; V was cut back by 4 bases and J by 6 bases. Looked up from germline, CDR1 is MNHNS and CDR2 is SASEGT. This CDR3 is built from 15 residues. CDR3 sequence reads: CASSAFGASGDTQYF. The CDR3 region has the DNA TGTGCCAGCAGTGCCTTTGGGGCTAGCGGGGATACGCAGTATTTT.

This clonotype was recorded many times. V usage is TRBV12-3 or TRBV12-4 and J usage is TRBJ2-5; 13 nucleotides line up with TRBD2. V was clipped by 6 bases and J by 0 bases; unmatched bases: 4. The CDR3 is made up of 16 amino acids. The CDR3 DNA reads as TGTGCCAGCAGAATACTAGCGGGAGGGGACCAAGAGACCCAGTACTTC. Translating it yields CASRILAGGDQETQYF.

This clonotype was counted only a few times. This chain joins TRBV5-1 and TRBJ2-5; weak D call: TRBD2 (6 bases). Per germline, CDR1 SGHRS and CDR2 YFSETQ. Trimming shortened V by 4 bases and J by 5 bases, and 18 bases separated the two germline ends. This CDR3 spans 15 amino acids. The DNA of the CDR3 is TGCGCCAGCAGCCCTTACGGGACTTCCATGGAGACCCAGTACTTC. Amino acid sequence: CASSPYGTSMETQYF. Based on the CDR3 plus reference TRBV5-1 and TRBJ2-5, the full variable domain is KAGVTQTPRYLIKTRGQQVTLSCSPISGHRSVSWYQQTPGQGLQFLFEYFSETQRNKGNFPGRFSGRQFSNSRSEMNVSTLELGDSALYLCASSPYGTSMETQYFGPGTRLLVL.

This clonotype has a count of ten or more. An end of the junction does not agree with germline; a read error may underlie this. The chain is built from TRBV7-9 and TRBJ2-7, with D unclear. The CDR3 spans 14 residues. In germline, CDR1 is SEHNR, CDR2 FQNEAQ (reference sequence). This CDR3 reads CASILEAHSYEQYF. The CDR3 nucleotides are TGTGCCAGCATCTTAGAGGCACACTCCTACGAGCAGTACTTC.

There are many counts of this clonotype. The gene calls are TRBV4-3 and TRBJ2-1, with TRBD2 matching 7 bases. With 0 bases clipped from V and 3 bases from J, the junction kept 5 bases outside the gene matches. This CDR3 has 16 amino acids. From germline, CDR1 is LGHNA and CDR2 YSLEER. The DNA for the CDR3 is TGCGCCAGCAGCCAAGATCTGGGGGGGATCTACAATGAGCAGTTCTTC. Protein sequence: CASSQDLGGIYNEQFF.

On this clonotype itself: A much larger clone lies a single base off, so this may be a read error. The V call is TRBV5-1, the J call TRBJ1-4; the D is unclear. The CDR3 runs 15 residues. Looked up from germline, CDR1 is SGHRS and CDR2 is YFSETQ. The CDR3 DNA is TGCGCCAGCAGCTATGGTATAACGACTAATGAAAAACTGCTTTTT. Its protein is CASSYGITTNEKLLF.

This rearrangement joins TRBV19 to TRBJ1-5; unclear D gene. The CDR3 totals 12 residues. Per germline, CDR1 LNHDA and CDR2 SQIVND (reference sequence). V shed 5 bases and J shed 7 bases, with 9 bases lying between them. In DNA form, the CDR3 reads TGTGCCAGTAGTCCCTCTAAACAGCCCCAGCATTTT. Translated: CASSPSKQPQHF.

This clonotype was recorded many times. The rearrangement links TRBV29-1 to TRBJ2-2; TRBD2 agrees at 10 bases. Germline V gives CDR1 SQVTM, CDR2 ANQGSEA. The V gene end was trimmed by 4 bases and the J gene end by 2 bases; junction bases not matched to a gene: 1. The CDR3 spans 14 residues. The CDR3: CSVVLAGNTGELFF. The CDR3 coding sequence is TGCAGCGTTGTACTAGCGGGAAACACCGGGGAGCTGTTTTTT.

As for this clonotype: Given a much more abundant clone one base away, this may be a read error. CDR3: CATGTSGNTDTQYF. Written as DNA, the CDR3 is TGTGCCACCGGGACTAGCGGGAACACAGATACGCAGTATTTT. The V gene is TRBV5-5, the J gene TRBJ2-3, with TRBD2 matching over 13 bases. From germline, CDR1 is SGHKS and CDR2 YYEKEE (reference sequence). The CDR3 sequence is 14 residues long. J was trimmed by 2 bases and V by 9 bases; bases with no gene match: 3. The variable domain in full, completed from reference TRBV5-5 and TRBJ2-3, reads DAGVTQSPTHLIKTRGQQVTLRCSPISGHKSVSWYQQVLGQGPQFIFQYYEKEERGRGNFPDRFSARQFPNYSSELNVNALLLGDSALYLCATGTSGNTDTQYFGPGTRLTVL.

This clonotype appeared many times. This chain uses TRBV4-3 with TRBJ2-2, with TRBD2 identical over 7 bases. Trimming took 0 bases from V and 7 from J; bases not matched to a gene: 14. CDR1 LGHNA and CDR2 YSLEER come from the germline V gene. The CDR3 length is 18 residues. DNA of the CDR3: TGCGCCAGCAGCCAAGATCTCGGTGGCGGGAGTGGGGTCGGGGAGCTGTTTTTT. Protein: CASSQDLGGGSGVGELFF.

This clonotype was observed many times. The gene calls are TRBV19 and TRBJ2-1; 7 bases fit TRBD2. Germline V CDR1 and CDR2: LNHDA, SQIVND (reference sequence). The CDR3 totals 17 residues. Germline trimming cut 5 bases from V and 3 bases from J; bases unmatched to any gene: 13. The CDR3 loop is CASSASGSRSYYNEQFF. The DNA of the CDR3 is TGTGCCAGTAGTGCTAGCGGCAGCCGAAGTTACTACAATGAGCAGTTCTTC.

This clonotype occurred many times. V usage is TRBV27 and J usage is TRBJ1-4; 9 bases are shared with TRBD1. This CDR3 is 14 amino acids long. Germline lookup yields CDR1 MNHEY and CDR2 SMNVEV (reference sequence). V gave up 2 bases and J gave up 8 bases; unmatched junction bases: 3. CDR3 amino acids: CASSLNRGQEKLFF. CDR3 bases: TGTGCCAGCAGTTTAAACAGGGGGCAGGAAAAACTGTTTTTT.